This entry describes one TCR beta chain. This sample was taken from a study of blood T cell repertoires in COVID-19. Across the whole study: PBMCs, B-cell-depleted T cells, or T cells provided the cDNA or gDNA that made up the material.

The method was immunoSEQ multiplex PCR; TCRdb's version includes in-frame clones alone and lacks a portion of them. The data contain 75,000 to 100,000 clones, less than 90% of them singletons. The receptor's source is a human donor in a cohort sampled during active COVID-19. The specimen was peripheral blood.

The CDR3 spells CSVLDRGRKYEQYF. CDR3 nucleotide sequence: TGCAGCGTCCTGGACAGGGGGCGTAAGTACGAGCAGTACTTC. The chain is built from TRBV29-1 and TRBJ2-7; TRBD1 matches 11 bases. Germline V gene lookup returns CDR1 SQVTM and CDR2 ANQGSEA. This CDR3 has 14 amino acids. The V and J ends lost 6 bases and 4 bases, in that order; junction bases with no gene match: 8.